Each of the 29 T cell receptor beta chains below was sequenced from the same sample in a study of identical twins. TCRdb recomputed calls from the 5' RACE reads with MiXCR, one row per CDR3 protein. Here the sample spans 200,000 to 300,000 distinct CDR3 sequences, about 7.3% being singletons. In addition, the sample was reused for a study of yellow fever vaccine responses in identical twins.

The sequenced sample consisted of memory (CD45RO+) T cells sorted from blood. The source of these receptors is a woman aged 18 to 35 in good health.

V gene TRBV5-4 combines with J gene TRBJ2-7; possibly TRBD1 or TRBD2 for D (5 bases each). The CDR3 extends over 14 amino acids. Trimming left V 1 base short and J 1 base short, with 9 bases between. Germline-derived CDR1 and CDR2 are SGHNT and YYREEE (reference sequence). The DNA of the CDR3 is TGTGCCAGCAGCTTGCGGGACGCTTCCTACGAGCAGTACTTC. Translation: CASSLRDASYEQYF.

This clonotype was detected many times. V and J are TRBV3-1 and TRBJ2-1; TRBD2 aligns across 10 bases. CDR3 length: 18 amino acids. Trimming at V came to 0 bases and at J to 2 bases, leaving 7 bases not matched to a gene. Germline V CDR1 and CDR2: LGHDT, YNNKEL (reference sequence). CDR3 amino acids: CASSQDGTSGIPYNEQFF. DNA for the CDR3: TGTGCCAGCAGCCAAGATGGTACTAGCGGGATCCCCTACAATGAGCAGTTCTTC.

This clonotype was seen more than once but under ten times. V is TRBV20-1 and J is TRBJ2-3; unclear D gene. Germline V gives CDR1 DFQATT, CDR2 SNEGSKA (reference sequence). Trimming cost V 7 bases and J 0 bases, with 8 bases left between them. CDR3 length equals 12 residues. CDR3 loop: CSEGRSTDTQYF. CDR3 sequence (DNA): TGCAGTGAAGGCCGGAGCACAGATACGCAGTATTTT.

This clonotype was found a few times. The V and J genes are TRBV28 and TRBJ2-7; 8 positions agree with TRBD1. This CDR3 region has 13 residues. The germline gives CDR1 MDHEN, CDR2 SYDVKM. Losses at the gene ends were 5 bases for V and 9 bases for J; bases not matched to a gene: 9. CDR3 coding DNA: TGTGCCAGCAGTCCCATCGGACAGGGCGGGCAGTACGTC. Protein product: CASSPIGQGGQYV.

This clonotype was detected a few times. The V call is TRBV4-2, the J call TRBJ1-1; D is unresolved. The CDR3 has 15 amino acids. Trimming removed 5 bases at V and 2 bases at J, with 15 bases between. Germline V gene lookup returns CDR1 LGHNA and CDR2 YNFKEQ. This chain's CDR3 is CASSDQDRPNTEAFF. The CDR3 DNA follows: TGTGCCAGCAGCGACCAGGACCGGCCCAACACTGAAGCTTTCTTT.

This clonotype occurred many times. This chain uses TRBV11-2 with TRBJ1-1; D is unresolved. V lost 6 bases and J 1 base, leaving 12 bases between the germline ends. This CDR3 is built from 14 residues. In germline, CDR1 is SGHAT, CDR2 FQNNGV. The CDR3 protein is CASSSGLGNTEAFF. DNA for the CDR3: TGTGCCAGCAGTTCCGGTCTAGGGAACACTGAAGCTTTCTTT. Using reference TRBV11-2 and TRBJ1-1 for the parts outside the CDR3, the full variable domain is EAGVAQSPRYKIIEKRQSVAFWCNPISGHATLYWYQQILGQGPKLLIQFQNNGVVDDSQLPKDRFSAERLKGVDSTLKIQPAKLEDSAVYLCASSSGLGNTEAFFGQGTRLTVV.

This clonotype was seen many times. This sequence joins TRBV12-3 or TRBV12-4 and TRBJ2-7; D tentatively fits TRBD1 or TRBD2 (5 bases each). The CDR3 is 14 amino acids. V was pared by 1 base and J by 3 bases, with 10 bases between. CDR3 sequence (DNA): TGTGCCAGCAGTTTAGGGGGACCGGGCTACGAGCAGTACTTC. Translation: CASSLGGPGYEQYF.

This CDR3 reads CASKTGGGSYNEQFF. CDR3 DNA: TGTGCCTCAAAAACCGGGGGGGGCTCCTACAATGAGCAGTTCTTC. The chain carries TRBV28 and TRBJ2-1, with 8 positions matching TRBD2. The germline gives CDR1 MDHEN, CDR2 SYDVKM. The V gene end was trimmed by 11 bases and the J gene end by 0 bases; junction bases not matched to a gene: 9. The CDR3 totals 15 residues.

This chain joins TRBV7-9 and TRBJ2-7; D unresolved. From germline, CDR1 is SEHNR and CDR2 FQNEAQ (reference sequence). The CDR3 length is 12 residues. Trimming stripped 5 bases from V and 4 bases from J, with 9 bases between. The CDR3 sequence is CASSLHGYEQYV. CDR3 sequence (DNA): TGTGCCAGCAGCCTTCATGGGTACGAGCAGTACGTC.

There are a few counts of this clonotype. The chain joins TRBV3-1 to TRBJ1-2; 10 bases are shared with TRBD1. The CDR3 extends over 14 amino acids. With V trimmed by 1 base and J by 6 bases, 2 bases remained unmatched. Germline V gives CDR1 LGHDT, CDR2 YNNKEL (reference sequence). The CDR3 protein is CASSQGGQGNGYTF. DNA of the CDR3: TGTGCCAGCAGCCAAGGGGGACAGGGGAATGGCTACACCTTC. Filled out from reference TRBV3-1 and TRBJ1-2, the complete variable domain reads DTAVSQTPKYLVTQMGNDKSIKCEQNLGHDTMYWYKQDSKKFLKIMFSYNNKELIINETVPNRFSPKSPDKAHLNLHINSLELGDSAVYFCASSQGGQGNGYTFGSGTRLTVV.

The CDR3 protein is CYRVGTDTQYF. Here the CDR3 DNA reads TGTTACAGGGTCGGCACAGATACGCAGTATTTT. V usage is TRBV21-1 and J usage is TRBJ2-3; the D segment call TRBD1 is taken from the table without a DNA check. TRBV21-1 is listed as a pseudogene. This CDR3 spans 11 amino acids.

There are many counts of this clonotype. The CDR3 DNA is TGTGCCAGCAGCTTAGTTGCAGGGAAGGACTATGGCTACACCTTC. Its protein is CASSLVAGKDYGYTF. The chain employs TRBV7-9 and TRBJ1-2; perhaps TRBD1 as D (5 bases). V lost 1 base and J 3 bases, leaving 12 bases between the germline ends. This CDR3 contains 15 residues. The germline gives CDR1 SEHNR, CDR2 FQNEAQ (reference sequence).

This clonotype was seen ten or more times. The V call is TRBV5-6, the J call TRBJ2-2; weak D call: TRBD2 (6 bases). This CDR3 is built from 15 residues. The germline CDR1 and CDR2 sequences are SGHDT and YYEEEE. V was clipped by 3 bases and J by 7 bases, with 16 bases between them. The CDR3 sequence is CASSSPSSVSGELFF. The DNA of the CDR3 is TGTGCCAGCAGCTCACCTTCTAGCGTGAGCGGGGAGCTGTTTTTT. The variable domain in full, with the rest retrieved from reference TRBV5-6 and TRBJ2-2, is DAGVTQSPTHLIKTRGQQVTLRCSPKSGHDTVSWYQQALGQGPQFIFQYYEEEERQRGNFPDRFSGHQFPNYSSELNVNALLLGDSALYLCASSSPSSVSGELFFGEGSRLTVL.

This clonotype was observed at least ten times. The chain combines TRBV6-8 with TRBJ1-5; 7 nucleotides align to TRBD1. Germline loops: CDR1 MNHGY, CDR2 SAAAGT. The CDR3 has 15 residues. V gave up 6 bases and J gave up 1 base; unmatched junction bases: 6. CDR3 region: CASRQTGMSNQPQHF. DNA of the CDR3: TGTGCCAGCAGACAGACAGGGATGAGCAATCAGCCCCAGCATTTT.

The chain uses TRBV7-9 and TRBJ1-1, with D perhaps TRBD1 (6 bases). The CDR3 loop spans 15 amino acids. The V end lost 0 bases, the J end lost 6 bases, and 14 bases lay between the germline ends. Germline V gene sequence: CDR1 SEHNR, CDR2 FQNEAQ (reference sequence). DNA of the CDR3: TGTGCCAGCAGCTTAGCTCTTTCTGGGGGCGCTGAAGCTTTCTTT. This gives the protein CASSLALSGGAEAFF.

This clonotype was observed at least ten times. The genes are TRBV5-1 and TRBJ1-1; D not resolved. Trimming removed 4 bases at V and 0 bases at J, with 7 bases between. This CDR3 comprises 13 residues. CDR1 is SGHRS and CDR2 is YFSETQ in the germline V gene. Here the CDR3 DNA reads TGCGCCAGCAGCCGGCAGGTGAACACTGAAGCTTTCTTT. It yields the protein CASSRQVNTEAFF.

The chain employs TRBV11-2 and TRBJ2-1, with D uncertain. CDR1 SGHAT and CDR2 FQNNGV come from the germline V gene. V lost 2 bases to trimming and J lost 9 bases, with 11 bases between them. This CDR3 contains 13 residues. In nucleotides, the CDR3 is TGTGCCAGCAGCTTACGACCGGTTCTTGAGCAGTTCTTC. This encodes CASSLRPVLEQFF.

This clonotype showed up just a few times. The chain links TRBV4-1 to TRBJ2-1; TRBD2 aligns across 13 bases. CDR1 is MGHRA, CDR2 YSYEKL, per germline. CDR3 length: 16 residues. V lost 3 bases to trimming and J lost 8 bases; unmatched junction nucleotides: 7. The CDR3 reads CASSHWTSGSWDEQFF. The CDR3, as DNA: TGCGCCAGCAGCCACTGGACTAGCGGGAGCTGGGATGAGCAGTTCTTC.

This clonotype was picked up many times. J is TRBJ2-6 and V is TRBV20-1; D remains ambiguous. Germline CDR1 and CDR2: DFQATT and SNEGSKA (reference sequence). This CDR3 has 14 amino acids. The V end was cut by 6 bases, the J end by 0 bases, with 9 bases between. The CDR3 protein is CSAALGSGANVLTF. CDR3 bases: TGCAGTGCGGCTCTGGGCTCTGGGGCCAACGTCCTGACTTTC.

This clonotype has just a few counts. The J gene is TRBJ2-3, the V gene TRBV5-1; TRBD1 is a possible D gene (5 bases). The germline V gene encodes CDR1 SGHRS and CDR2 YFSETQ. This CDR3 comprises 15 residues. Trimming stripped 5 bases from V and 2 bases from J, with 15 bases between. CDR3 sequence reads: CASSRGGDPTDTQYF. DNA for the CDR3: TGCGCCAGCAGTAGGGGCGGCGACCCCACAGATACGCAGTATTTT.

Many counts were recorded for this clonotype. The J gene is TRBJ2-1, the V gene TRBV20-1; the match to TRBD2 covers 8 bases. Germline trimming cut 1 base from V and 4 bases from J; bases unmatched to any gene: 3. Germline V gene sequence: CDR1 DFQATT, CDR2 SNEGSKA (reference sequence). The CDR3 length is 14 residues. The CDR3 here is CSARVIAGYNEQFF. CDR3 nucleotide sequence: TGCAGTGCTAGAGTGATAGCGGGGTACAATGAGCAGTTCTTC.

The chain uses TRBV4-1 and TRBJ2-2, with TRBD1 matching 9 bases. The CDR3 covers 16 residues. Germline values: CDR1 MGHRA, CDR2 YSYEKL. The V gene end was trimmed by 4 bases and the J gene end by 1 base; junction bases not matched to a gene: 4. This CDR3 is CASSRSGQGNTGELFF. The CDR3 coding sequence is TGCGCCAGCAGCCGCTCGGGACAGGGGAACACCGGGGAGCTGTTTTTT.

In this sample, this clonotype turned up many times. DNA of the CDR3: TGTGCCAGCAGCTTAGCCACGACGACTAGTCTCGGGGAGCTGTTTTTT. The encoded protein is CASSLATTTSLGELFF. This chain connects TRBV7-8 to TRBJ2-2, with a possible D match to TRBD2 (6 bases). Germline CDR1 reads SGHVS; CDR2 reads FQNEAQ. This CDR3 has 16 amino acids. The V end was cut by 0 bases, the J end by 7 bases, with 15 bases between.

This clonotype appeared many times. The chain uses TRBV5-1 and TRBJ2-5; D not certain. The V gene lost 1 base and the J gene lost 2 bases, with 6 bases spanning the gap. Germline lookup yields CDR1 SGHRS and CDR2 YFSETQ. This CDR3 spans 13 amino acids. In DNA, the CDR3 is TGCGCCAGCAGCTTGTCCTTTCAAGAGACCCAGTACTTC. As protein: CASSLSFQETQYF.

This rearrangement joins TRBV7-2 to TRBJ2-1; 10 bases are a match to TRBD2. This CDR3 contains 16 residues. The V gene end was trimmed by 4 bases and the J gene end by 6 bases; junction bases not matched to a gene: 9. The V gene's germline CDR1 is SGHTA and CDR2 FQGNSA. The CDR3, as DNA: TGTGCCAGCAGCTCAGCCCGACTAGCGGGTAGCAATGAGCAGTTCTTC. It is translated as CASSSARLAGSNEQFF. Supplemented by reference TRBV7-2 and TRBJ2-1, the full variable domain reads GAGVSQSPSNKVTEKGKDVELRCDPISGHTALYWYRQSLGQGLEFLIYFQGNSAPDKSGLPSDRFSAERTGGSVSTLTIQRTQQEDSAVYLCASSSARLAGSNEQFFGPGTRLTVL.

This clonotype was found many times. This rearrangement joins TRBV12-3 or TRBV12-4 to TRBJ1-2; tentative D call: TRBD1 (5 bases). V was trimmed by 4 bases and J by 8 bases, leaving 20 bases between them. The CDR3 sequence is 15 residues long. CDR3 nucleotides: TGTGCCAGCAGTTCCATAAGGGGTGGGGCGACCGGCTACACCTTC. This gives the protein CASSSIRGGATGYTF.

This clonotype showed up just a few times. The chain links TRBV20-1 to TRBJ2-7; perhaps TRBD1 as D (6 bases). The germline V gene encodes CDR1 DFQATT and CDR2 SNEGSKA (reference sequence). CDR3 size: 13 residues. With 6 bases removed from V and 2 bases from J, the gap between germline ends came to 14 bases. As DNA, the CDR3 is TGCAGTGCCAGGGGCACCTGGCCCTACGAGCAGTACTTC. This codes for CSARGTWPYEQYF.

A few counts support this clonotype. The CDR3 DNA reads as TGTGCCAGCAGCCGGATTACCCCCGGCGGCACAGAGACCCAGTACTTC. This codes for CASSRITPGGTETQYF. This chain links TRBV12-3 or TRBV12-4 with TRBJ2-5; D unclear. Trimming left V 6 bases short and J 4 bases short, with 21 bases between. The CDR3 sequence is 16 residues long.

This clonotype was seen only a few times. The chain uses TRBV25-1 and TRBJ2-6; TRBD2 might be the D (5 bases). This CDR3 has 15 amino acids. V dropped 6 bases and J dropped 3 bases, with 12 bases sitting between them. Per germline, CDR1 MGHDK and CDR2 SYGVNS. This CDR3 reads CASSIDGVGANVLTF. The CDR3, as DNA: TGTGCCAGCAGCATCGACGGGGTTGGGGCCAACGTCCTGACTTTC.